The rows below give T cell receptor beta chains drawn from one sample of a study of T cell responses to AZD1222 COVID-19 vaccine. Sequencing used immunoSEQ multiplex PCR; TCRdb keeps in-frame clones, though not all of them. The data hold 150,000 to 180,000 clones, with 70% to 90% observed a single time. The specimen was peripheral blood, collected after recovery from COVID-19. Every receptor here comes from an adult who had recovered from COVID-19. CDR3s leave out the opening cysteine and the closing phenylalanine or tryptophan. A D gene is named only where the DNA matches it firmly. Where a row states a size, it is once, few, many or the class of an expanded clone; other rows omit it.

D: NA; V: TRBV3-1/TRBV3-2; size: NA; J: TRBJ2-1; CDR3: ASSASRSNNEQF
D: NA; V: TRBV2; size: NA; J: TRBJ1-5; CDR3: ASSAGRDNQPQH
D: NA; V: TRBV18; size: NA; J: TRBJ2-5; CDR3: ASSPSRETQY
D: NA; V: TRBV6-2/TRBV6-3; size: NA; J: TRBJ2-3; CDR3: ASSSRGAPDTQY
D: TRBD1; V: TRBV5-1; size: few; J: TRBJ1-2; CDR3: ASSLTGGASNGYT
D: NA; V: TRBV10-3; size: NA; J: TRBJ1-4; CDR3: AISESGVKLF
D: NA; V: TRBV7-9; size: NA; J: TRBJ1-1; CDR3: ASSFPPSGVDNTEAF
D: NA; V: TRBV10-3; size: few; J: TRBJ2-2; CDR3: AISDSGTDNTGELF
D: NA; V: TRBV19; size: few; J: TRBJ1-2; CDR3: ASSSGPGGVYGYT
D: NA; V: TRBV5-1; size: NA; J: TRBJ1-1; CDR3: ASSLFRELEAF
D: NA; V: TRBV5-4; size: few; J: TRBJ1-1; CDR3: ASSLKTQGLFAEAF
D: NA; V: TRBV5-1; size: NA; J: TRBJ1-1; CDR3: ASRKGQPNTEAF
D: NA; V: TRBV15; size: NA; J: TRBJ2-4; CDR3: ATSRGNSGAKNIQY
D: NA; V: TRBV27; size: NA; J: TRBJ2-2; CDR3: ASSKTRLNPGELF
D: NA; V: TRBV4-1; size: NA; J: TRBJ2-1; CDR3: ASSQDRAGQLYNEQF
D: NA; V: TRBV5-6; size: few; J: TRBJ2-1; CDR3: ASRNSEGGISYNEQF
D: NA; V: TRBV5-4; size: NA; J: TRBJ1-1; CDR3: ASTARAGTEAF
D: NA; V: TRBV6-2/TRBV6-3; size: NA; J: TRBJ1-1; CDR3: ASSYSNEAF
D: TRBD2; V: TRBV7-8; size: NA; J: TRBJ2-3; CDR3: ASTSQAGGVTDTQY
D: NA; V: TRBV14; size: NA; J: TRBJ1-6; CDR3: ASSQDVQGVRSPLH
D: TRBD1; V: TRBV27; size: once; J: TRBJ2-7; CDR3: ASSLPPGQGAAQY
D: TRBD2; V: TRBV6-5; size: once; J: TRBJ2-7; CDR3: ASSYSGGGALEQY
D: TRBD1; V: TRBV6-1; size: NA; J: TRBJ1-3; CDR3: ASSERTGRVNTIY
D: NA; V: TRBV29-1; size: NA; J: TRBJ1-4; CDR3: NHPAQNNEKLF
D: NA; V: TRBV28; size: NA; J: TRBJ1-2; CDR3: ASSLRQTFYGYT
D: TRBD1; V: TRBV29-1; size: once; J: TRBJ1-4; CDR3: SVSTGTGRDEKLF
D: TRBD1; V: TRBV29-1; size: NA; J: TRBJ1-1; CDR3: SVDRGGTEAF
D: TRBD1; V: TRBV28; size: NA; J: TRBJ1-2; CDR3: ASSSGTDYGYT
D: NA; V: TRBV5-5; size: NA; J: TRBJ2-5; CDR3: ASTRGRETQY
D: NA; V: TRBV6-5; size: NA; J: TRBJ1-5; CDR3: ASGGDPSSGQPQH
D: NA; V: TRBV18; size: NA; J: TRBJ1-1; CDR3: ASSFTDGFAEAF